This T cell receptor beta chain was obtained from a study of cytotoxic CD8 clonotypes in ibrutinib-treated CLL (dated by TCRdb to about 2021). Regarding the research as a whole: The cohort included more than 14 treatment-naive and ten to twelve relapsed/refractory patients; 17 were IGHV unmutated. Partial responses were observed in 24 patients and complete responses in 2; after a median follow-up of 68 months, remission was maintained in 14 patients and progression was observed in some twelve. The response samples were drawn at a median of roughly twelve months into treatment, with a range of about 6 to 36 months. An average of about 260,000 productive templates and 80,000 to 95,000 productive rearrangements was obtained per sample. Of the roughly 86 people in the trial, 25 to 30 had longitudinal samples available. Cryopreserved peripheral blood mononuclear cells were obtained before treatment, at response, and at either sustained remission or disease progression. Patients were still on ibrutinib when every remission and progressive disease sample was collected.

Comments on this clone: Its antigen target is currently unknown. Base-call qualities are not available, and no considerably larger clone is one nucleotide away.

The sample's time point label, decoded: less than 30 months on ibrutinib. For TCR beta library preparation, about 2 micrograms of genomic DNA were extracted from the cryopreserved PBMCs. Longitudinal blood samples from CLL patients on ibrutinib monotherapy were analyzed using high-throughput TCR beta sequencing. Patients were enrolled in a phase 2 open-label single-center ibrutinib monotherapy trial. Each clonotype received, on average, approximately 9.9x coverage in deep resolution sequencing performed on a MiSeq, where the target depth lay between 1 in 1 million and 1 in 200,000 T cells. The immunoSEQ hsTCRB Kit was used to generate the TCR beta libraries. As for how the authors treated the data: The data were analyzed with ImmunoSEQ Analyzer and ImmunoSEQ Data Assistant, and V, D and J gene assignments followed IMGT definitions. Clonality, which ranges from 0 to 1, was calculated by subtracting the normalized Shannon entropy of productive rearrangement frequencies from one. Public clonotype analysis was restricted to overrepresented clonotypes comprising at least 0.05% of each patient's repertoire. Thirteen repertoires from age-matched healthy donors, obtained from immuneACCESS, served as clonality controls. TCRdb stores this immuneACCESS table with in-frame sequences only. Part of the clones is absent; in the studies checked, under half of the shortfall reflects unresolved V genes, and no reason is known for the rest. V and J calls and clone size are those listed in that table; D and trimming were worked out from the DNA. A total of fewer than 55,000 clones appear in this sample, roughly three fifths of them only once. Of the sample, under 35% is held by the ten largest clones.

Summary of the overall study and its limitations: At ibrutinib response clonality went up, during sustained remission it held steady, and at progression it dropped back toward baseline. Lymph node repertoires were not examined, and the timing of sampling was not matched between patients in sustained remission and those whose disease progressed. Public clonotypes were rare and either shrank or stayed stable during treatment, and the rise in clonality at ibrutinib response reflected expansion of private clonotypes. Baseline clonality exceeded that of age-matched healthy donors and correlated strongly with circulating CD8+ T-cell counts.

Taken from cysteine to phenylalanine, the CDR3 has 14 residues. Only the CDR3 DNA stays, 42 bases, in frame from base 1. V is cut by 2 bases and J by 9 bases, and the space between the germline ends is 16 bases. CDR1 is given as MNHNS and CDR2 as SASEGT, both from the germline V gene. The chain uses TRBV6-1 and TRBJ1-1; TRBD1 is possibly the D segment (6 matching bases). The receptor comes from a human donor with chronic lymphocytic leukemia. This specimen consisted of PBMCs, obtained after 24 months of ibrutinib treatment. The DNA is TGTGCCAGCAGTGAAAACCCCAGGGGTCTGCAAGCTTTCTTT. This translates into CASSENPRGLQAFF.